The rows below give T cell receptor beta chains drawn from one sample of a study of blood T cell repertoires in COVID-19. The assay was immunoSEQ multiplex PCR, and TCRdb's table has in-frame clones only and misses some. Of approximately 96,000 clones in the sample, roughly 90% were seen once. The specimen was peripheral blood. These receptor sequences come from a man aged 55 to 70 with acute or convalescent COVID-19. Each CDR3 is given with its conserved first and last residue. D genes are given only for firm matches. A row's size may be missing; if present it is once, few, many or a size class.

d_call: TRBD1
clone_size: -
v_call: TRBV9
j_call: TRBJ1-3
cdr3_aa: CASSVQDREDGNTIYF
cdr3_nt: TGTGCCAGCAGCGTTCAGGACAGGGAGGATGGAAACACCATATATTTT

d_call: -
clone_size: -
v_call: TRBV5-4
j_call: TRBJ1-4
cdr3_aa: CASSHNSQGINEKLFF
cdr3_nt: TGTGCCAGCAGCCATAACAGCCAGGGGATTAATGAAAAACTGTTTTTT

d_call: -
clone_size: -
v_call: TRBV5-8
j_call: TRBJ2-7
cdr3_aa: CASIIERAAYEQYF
cdr3_nt: TGTGCCAGCATCATAGAGCGGGCTGCCTACGAGCAGTACTTC

d_call: TRBD2
clone_size: -
v_call: TRBV5-1
j_call: TRBJ2-3
cdr3_aa: CASWPGLAGEADTQYF
cdr3_nt: TGCGCCAGCTGGCCGGGACTAGCGGGAGAGGCAGATACGCAGTATTTT

d_call: -
clone_size: -
v_call: TRBV7-9
j_call: TRBJ2-3
cdr3_aa: CASSLAGGTDTQYF
cdr3_nt: TGTGCCAGCAGCTTAGCGGGAGGAACAGATACGCAGTATTTT

d_call: -
clone_size: -
v_call: TRBV5-1
j_call: TRBJ2-1
cdr3_aa: CASMLADLYNEQFF
cdr3_nt: TGCGCCAGCATGCTAGCAGATCTATACAATGAGCAGTTCTTC

d_call: TRBD1
clone_size: -
v_call: TRBV7-8
j_call: TRBJ1-2
cdr3_aa: CASSPGGQGAGGYTF
cdr3_nt: TGTGCCAGCAGCCCAGGGGGACAGGGGGCGGGTGGCTACACCTTC

d_call: -
clone_size: -
v_call: TRBV12-1
j_call: TRBJ2-1
cdr3_aa: CASSFGQREQFF
cdr3_nt: TGTGCCAGCAGCTTTGGTCAGCGCGAGCAGTTCTTC

d_call: -
clone_size: -
v_call: TRBV18
j_call: TRBJ2-7
cdr3_aa: CASSPDGADPYEQYF
cdr3_nt: TGTGCCAGCTCACCAGATGGGGCAGACCCCTACGAGCAGTACTTC

d_call: TRBD1
clone_size: -
v_call: TRBV12-5
j_call: TRBJ1-2
cdr3_aa: CASGSMTGKVYGYTF
cdr3_nt: TGTGCTAGTGGTTCGATGACAGGGAAGGTCTATGGCTACACCTTC

d_call: -
clone_size: -
v_call: TRBV24-1
j_call: TRBJ2-2
cdr3_aa: CATSDSGEGGELFF
cdr3_nt: TGTGCCACCAGTGATTCCGGGGAAGGCGGGGAGCTGTTTTTT

d_call: TRBD1
clone_size: -
v_call: TRBV28
j_call: TRBJ1-1
cdr3_aa: CASSSITGTAMNTEAFF
cdr3_nt: TGTGCCAGCAGTTCTATCACCGGGACAGCGATGAACACTGAAGCTTTCTTT

d_call: TRBD1
clone_size: once
v_call: TRBV6-5
j_call: TRBJ1-1
cdr3_aa: CASRWTGGNTEAFF
cdr3_nt: TGTGCCAGCAGATGGACAGGGGGCAACACTGAAGCTTTCTTT

d_call: TRBD1
clone_size: -
v_call: TRBV18
j_call: TRBJ2-7
cdr3_aa: CASSGTGVNEQYF
cdr3_nt: TGTGCCAGCTCCGGGACAGGGGTTAACGAGCAGTACTTC

d_call: TRBD2
clone_size: -
v_call: TRBV19
j_call: TRBJ2-3
cdr3_aa: CASLPRGSSGGWTDTQYF
cdr3_nt: TGTGCCAGTCTTCCCCGGGGGAGTAGCGGGGGGTGGACAGATACGCAGTATTTT

d_call: -
clone_size: -
v_call: TRBV7-2
j_call: TRBJ1-2
cdr3_aa: CASRRGGYGYTF
cdr3_nt: TGTGCCAGCAGACGGGGGGGCTATGGCTACACCTTC

d_call: TRBD2
clone_size: -
v_call: TRBV7-2
j_call: TRBJ2-3
cdr3_aa: CASSSPLAGVSDTQYF
cdr3_nt: TGTGCCAGCAGCTCCCCCCTAGCGGGAGTTTCAGATACGCAGTATTTT

d_call: -
clone_size: -
v_call: TRBV27
j_call: TRBJ2-1
cdr3_aa: CASSFPDNEQFF
cdr3_nt: TGTGCCAGCAGTTTCCCGGACAATGAGCAGTTCTTC

d_call: TRBD2
clone_size: -
v_call: TRBV11-3
j_call: TRBJ2-5
cdr3_aa: CASSNAARTGGTQYF
cdr3_nt: TGTGCCAGCAGCAACGCAGCTCGTACGGGAGGGACCCAGTACTTC

d_call: -
clone_size: -
v_call: TRBV29-1
j_call: TRBJ2-1
cdr3_aa: CSVEGWESSYNEQFF
cdr3_nt: TGCAGCGTTGAGGGGTGGGAGAGCTCCTACAATGAGCAGTTCTTC

d_call: -
clone_size: once
v_call: TRBV15
j_call: TRBJ2-7
cdr3_aa: CATSRDGNGPGRGEQYF
cdr3_nt: TGTGCCACCAGCAGAGATGGGAATGGACCAGGCCGGGGTGAGCAGTACTTC

d_call: -
clone_size: -
v_call: TRBV7-2
j_call: TRBJ2-3
cdr3_aa: CASSASRMGTDTQYF
cdr3_nt: TGTGCCAGCAGCGCCTCTAGAATGGGCACAGATACGCAGTATTTT

d_call: TRBD1
clone_size: -
v_call: TRBV4-3
j_call: TRBJ1-3
cdr3_aa: CASSQDGTAGNTIYF
cdr3_nt: TGCGCCAGCAGCCAAGATGGGACAGCCGGAAACACCATATATTTT

d_call: TRBD2
clone_size: -
v_call: TRBV2
j_call: TRBJ2-3
cdr3_aa: CASSLAGDDTDTQYF
cdr3_nt: TGTGCCAGCAGTCTAGCGGGAGACGACACAGATACGCAGTATTTT

d_call: -
clone_size: -
v_call: TRBV15
j_call: TRBJ2-2
cdr3_aa: CATSRDSSGPNTGELFF
cdr3_nt: TGTGCCACCAGCAGAGATTCGAGCGGGCCGAACACCGGGGAGCTGTTTTTT

d_call: TRBD1
clone_size: -
v_call: TRBV6-2/TRBV6-3
j_call: TRBJ2-7
cdr3_aa: CASRYTVGQGIYYEQYF
cdr3_nt: TGTGCCAGCAGGTACACCGTAGGACAGGGAATATACTACGAGCAGTACTTC

d_call: -
clone_size: -
v_call: TRBV6-1
j_call: TRBJ2-5
cdr3_aa: CASSESTAQETQYF
cdr3_nt: TGTGCCAGCAGTGAAAGTACAGCCCAAGAGACCCAGTACTTC

d_call: TRBD1
clone_size: -
v_call: TRBV15
j_call: TRBJ2-5
cdr3_aa: CATSRDRQGARETQYF
cdr3_nt: TGTGCCACCAGCAGAGATCGGCAGGGGGCCAGGGAGACCCAGTACTTC

d_call: -
clone_size: -
v_call: TRBV15
j_call: TRBJ2-7
cdr3_aa: CATSITRYEQYF
cdr3_nt: TGTGCCACCAGCATAACCAGATACGAGCAGTACTTC

d_call: -
clone_size: -
v_call: TRBV11-3
j_call: TRBJ1-5
cdr3_aa: CASSLDPVSPQHF
cdr3_nt: TGTGCCAGCAGCTTAGATCCAGTTTCGCCCCAGCATTTT

d_call: TRBD1
clone_size: once
v_call: TRBV29-1
j_call: TRBJ1-1
cdr3_aa: CSVDDRDGTEAFF
cdr3_nt: TGCAGCGTTGATGACAGGGATGGCACTGAAGCTTTCTTT

d_call: -
clone_size: -
v_call: TRBV19
j_call: TRBJ2-1
cdr3_aa: CASKSFASEYNEQFF
cdr3_nt: TGTGCCAGTAAATCATTCGCTAGCGAGTACAATGAGCAGTTCTTC

d_call: -
clone_size: -
v_call: TRBV10-2
j_call: TRBJ2-1
cdr3_aa: CASSPIAGDNEQFF
cdr3_nt: TGCGCCAGCAGTCCAATAGCCGGGGACAATGAGCAGTTCTTC

d_call: TRBD2
clone_size: -
v_call: TRBV2
j_call: TRBJ2-1
cdr3_aa: CASRTAGDPTTYNEQFF
cdr3_nt: TGTGCCAGCAGAACCGCGGGAGACCCCACAACATACAATGAGCAGTTCTTC

d_call: -
clone_size: -
v_call: TRBV15
j_call: TRBJ2-7
cdr3_aa: CATRVETTVSYEQYF
cdr3_nt: TGTGCCACCAGAGTAGAAACGACAGTCTCCTACGAGCAGTACTTC

d_call: -
clone_size: -
v_call: TRBV2
j_call: TRBJ2-5
cdr3_aa: CASSPNKETQYF
cdr3_nt: TGTGCCAGCAGCCCGAACAAAGAGACCCAGTACTTC

d_call: -
clone_size: -
v_call: TRBV6-5
j_call: TRBJ1-6
cdr3_aa: CASTHRDTFNSPLHF
cdr3_nt: TGTGCCAGCACCCACCGGGACACGTTTAATTCACCCCTCCACTTT

d_call: -
clone_size: -
v_call: TRBV7-8
j_call: TRBJ1-2
cdr3_aa: CASSLAQAEFYGYTF
cdr3_nt: TGTGCCAGCAGCTTAGCGCAGGCAGAGTTCTATGGCTACACCTTC

d_call: TRBD2
clone_size: once
v_call: TRBV28
j_call: TRBJ2-7
cdr3_aa: CASTLAGKTYEQYF
cdr3_nt: TGTGCCAGCACCCTAGCGGGGAAGACCTACGAGCAGTACTTC

d_call: TRBD1
clone_size: -
v_call: TRBV11-2
j_call: TRBJ1-2
cdr3_aa: CASSGRTGYGYTF
cdr3_nt: TGTGCCAGCAGCGGAAGGACAGGCTATGGCTACACCTTC

d_call: -
clone_size: once
v_call: TRBV7-6
j_call: TRBJ1-2
cdr3_aa: CASSLGGVLQGGYYGYTF
cdr3_nt: TGTGCCAGCAGCTTAGGGGGGGTATTACAAGGAGGGTACTATGGCTACACCTTC

d_call: -
clone_size: -
v_call: TRBV6-1
j_call: TRBJ2-3
cdr3_aa: CASSANRQLSTDTQYF
cdr3_nt: TGTGCCAGCAGTGCTAACAGGCAACTTAGCACAGATACGCAGTATTTT

d_call: -
clone_size: -
v_call: TRBV19
j_call: TRBJ2-1
cdr3_aa: CASSIQGLYNEQFF
cdr3_nt: TGTGCCAGTAGTATACAGGGGCTATACAATGAGCAGTTCTTC

d_call: TRBD2
clone_size: once
v_call: TRBV5-1
j_call: TRBJ2-6
cdr3_aa: CARSLGGRAGGANVLTF
cdr3_nt: TGCGCCCGCAGCTTGGGGGGGAGGGCCGGGGGGGCCAACGTCCTGACTTTC

d_call: TRBD1
clone_size: -
v_call: TRBV29-1
j_call: TRBJ2-1
cdr3_aa: CSVSQGQPWDEQFF
cdr3_nt: TGCAGCGTTTCACAGGGACAGCCCTGGGATGAGCAGTTCTTC

d_call: -
clone_size: -
v_call: TRBV11-3
j_call: TRBJ2-2
cdr3_aa: CASSSGTKTDGGELFF
cdr3_nt: TGTGCCAGCAGCTCTGGGACAAAAACTGATGGCGGGGAGCTGTTTTTT

d_call: TRBD1
clone_size: once
v_call: TRBV5-5
j_call: TRBJ2-7
cdr3_aa: CASSSGQGASYEQYF
cdr3_nt: TGTGCCAGCAGCTCGGGACAGGGGGCATCCTACGAGCAGTACTTC

d_call: -
clone_size: -
v_call: TRBV6-2/TRBV6-3
j_call: TRBJ1-1
cdr3_aa: CASSYLVLTEAFF
cdr3_nt: TGTGCCAGCAGTTACCTTGTCCTGACTGAAGCTTTCTTT

d_call: -
clone_size: -
v_call: TRBV19
j_call: TRBJ1-3
cdr3_aa: CASSPTGISGNTIYF
cdr3_nt: TGTGCCAGTAGTCCCACAGGGATCTCTGGAAACACCATATATTTT

d_call: TRBD1
clone_size: -
v_call: TRBV19
j_call: TRBJ1-2
cdr3_aa: CASSIDLQTGATYGYTF
cdr3_nt: TGTGCCAGTAGTATAGACCTCCAGACAGGGGCGACCTATGGCTACACCTTC

d_call: TRBD1
clone_size: -
v_call: TRBV7-8
j_call: TRBJ1-3
cdr3_aa: CASSRRDRSRYGNTIYF
cdr3_nt: TGTGCCAGCAGCAGACGGGACAGGAGTCGATATGGTAACACCATATATTTT

d_call: -
clone_size: -
v_call: TRBV13
j_call: TRBJ2-1
cdr3_aa: CASSLVQEQFF
cdr3_nt: TGTGCCAGCAGCTTAGTTCAGGAGCAGTTCTTC

d_call: -
clone_size: -
v_call: TRBV12-5
j_call: TRBJ2-1
cdr3_aa: CASGLGRGDEQFF
cdr3_nt: TGTGCTAGTGGTTTAGGCAGGGGGGATGAGCAGTTCTTC

d_call: -
clone_size: -
v_call: TRBV10-3
j_call: TRBJ2-1
cdr3_aa: CAISESSINNEQFF
cdr3_nt: TGTGCCATCAGTGAGTCGAGCATCAACAATGAGCAGTTCTTC

d_call: TRBD1
clone_size: -
v_call: TRBV28
j_call: TRBJ1-4
cdr3_aa: CASSQQGFPEKLFF
cdr3_nt: TGTGCCAGCAGTCAACAGGGGTTCCCGGAAAAACTGTTTTTT

d_call: TRBD1
clone_size: -
v_call: TRBV28
j_call: TRBJ1-1
cdr3_aa: CASRGNRGRAFF
cdr3_nt: TGTGCCAGCAGGGGTAACAGGGGGCGAGCTTTCTTT